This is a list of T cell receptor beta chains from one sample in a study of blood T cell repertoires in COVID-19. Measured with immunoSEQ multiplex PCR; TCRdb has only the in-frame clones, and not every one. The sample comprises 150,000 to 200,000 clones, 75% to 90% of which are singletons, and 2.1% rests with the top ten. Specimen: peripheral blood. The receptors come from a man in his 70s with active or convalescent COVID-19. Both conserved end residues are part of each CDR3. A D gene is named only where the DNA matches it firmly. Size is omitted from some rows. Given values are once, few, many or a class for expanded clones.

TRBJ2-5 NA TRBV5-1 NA TGCGCCAGCAGCCCCCTAGGTGGGTGGGAGACCCAGTACTTC CASSPLGGWETQYF
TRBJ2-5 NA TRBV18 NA TGTGCCACGGGACTGTTACAAGAGACCCAGTACTTC CATGLLQETQYF
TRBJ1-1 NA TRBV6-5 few TGTGCCAGCAGTTACCGTTTAGCATCAAACGAAGCTTTCTTT CASSYRLASNEAFF
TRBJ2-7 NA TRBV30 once TGTGCCTGGAGTCGGGCCTCGGCGGGCTTAGGGAGCGTGCAGTACTTC CAWSRASAGLGSVQYF
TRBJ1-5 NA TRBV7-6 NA TGTGCCAGCAGCTTAGTTCCGGGGATTAGCAATCAGCCCCAGCATTTT CASSLVPGISNQPQHF
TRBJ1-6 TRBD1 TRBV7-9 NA TGTGCCATCGGGACAGAATATAATTCACCCCTCCACTTT CAIGTEYNSPLHF
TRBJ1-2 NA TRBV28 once TGTGCCAGCAGACCCGGACAGTACTACTATGGCTACACCTTC CASRPGQYYYGYTF
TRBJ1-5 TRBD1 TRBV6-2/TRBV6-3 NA TGTGCCAGCAGTGGGGACAGGGGCCAGCCCCAGCATTTT CASSGDRGQPQHF
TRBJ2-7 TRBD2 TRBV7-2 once TGTGCCAGCAGCTCCGAGGGGCTAGCGGGAGGGCCTTATATAGAGCAGTACTTC CASSSEGLAGGPYIEQYF
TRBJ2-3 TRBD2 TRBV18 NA TGTGCCAGCTCTCCCAGCGGGAGCGGCGGCACAGATACGCAGTATTTT CASSPSGSGGTDTQYF
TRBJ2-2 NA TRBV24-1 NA TGTGCCACCAACCGAGCGGGTGGCGGGGAGCTGTTTTTT CATNRAGGGELFF
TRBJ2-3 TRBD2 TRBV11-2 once TGTGCCAGCAGCTTAGGGCAAGCGGGAGTTGCAGATACGCAGTATTTT CASSLGQAGVADTQYF
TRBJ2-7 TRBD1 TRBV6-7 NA TGTGCCAGCAGACCTGGACAGGGGTCCCACTACGAGCAGTACTTC CASRPGQGSHYEQYF
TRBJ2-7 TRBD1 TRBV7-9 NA TGTGCCAGCAGCGGACCCCGACAGGGCCACGAGCAGTACTTC CASSGPRQGHEQYF
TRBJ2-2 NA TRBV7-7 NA TGTGCTAGCAGCCTCCGAGGACACGGGTTAGGAGGGGAGCTGTTTTTT CASSLRGHGLGGELFF
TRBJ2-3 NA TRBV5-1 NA TGCGCCAGCAGCTTGATCCGCAGGGGATTAGCAGATACGCAGTATTTT CASSLIRRGLADTQYF
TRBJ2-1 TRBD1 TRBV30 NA TGTGCCTGGAGTGTAGGGACAGGGGTCTACAATGAGCAGTTCTTC CAWSVGTGVYNEQFF
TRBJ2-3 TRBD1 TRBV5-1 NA TGCGCCAGCAGACCAGGACAGGGGGCGGCAGATACGCAGTATTTT CASRPGQGAADTQYF
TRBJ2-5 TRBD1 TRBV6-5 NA TGTGCCAGCAGCCCCGGGACAGGACCACAAGAGACCCAGTACTTC CASSPGTGPQETQYF
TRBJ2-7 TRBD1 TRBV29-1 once TGCAGCGTTTCTAGACAGGGGGAGTGGTACGAGCAGTACTTC CSVSRQGEWYEQYF
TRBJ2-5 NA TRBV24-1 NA TGTGCCACCAGTGATCCTGCAGTGGGGGCCTCAATTCAAGAGACCCAGTACTTC CATSDPAVGASIQETQYF
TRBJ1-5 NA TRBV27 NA TGTGCCAGCAGTTTGAGAGCCAGGCGATCCGATCAGCCCCAGCATTTT CASSLRARRSDQPQHF
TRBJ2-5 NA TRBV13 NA TGTGCCAGCAGCTTTCTCCCGGCGGCGGAGACCCAGTACTTC CASSFLPAAETQYF
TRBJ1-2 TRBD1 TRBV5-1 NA TGCGCCAGCAGCTACCGGGACAGCTTAGCTAACTATGGCTACACCTTC CASSYRDSLANYGYTF
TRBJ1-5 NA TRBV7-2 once TGTGCCAGCAGCCCTGGCGGGGGAAATCAGCCCCAGCATTTT CASSPGGGNQPQHF
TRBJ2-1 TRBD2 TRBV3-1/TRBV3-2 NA TGTGCCAGCAGCCAAGCCCTTTTAGCGGGGGGGCAGTTCTTC CASSQALLAGGQFF
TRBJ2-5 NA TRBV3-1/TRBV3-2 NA TGTGCCAGCAGCCCCCCCGGAGAGACCCAGTACTTC CASSPPGETQYF
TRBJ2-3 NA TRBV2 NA TGTGCCAGCAGATACGGACAGCTTTCCACAGATACGCAGTATTTT CASRYGQLSTDTQYF
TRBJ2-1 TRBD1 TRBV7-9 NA TGTGCCAGCAGCCCAAGTGGGACAGGCAACAATGAGCAGTTCTTC CASSPSGTGNNEQFF
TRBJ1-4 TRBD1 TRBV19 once TGTGCCAGTAGTGCGACAGGGACTGCAACTAATGAAAAACTGTTTTTT CASSATGTATNEKLFF
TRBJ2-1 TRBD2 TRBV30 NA TGTGCCTGGAGTGTACTTGACCTAGCGGGAACGGAGTTCTTC CAWSVLDLAGTEFF
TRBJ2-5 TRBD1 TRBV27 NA TGTGCCAGCAGACAGGGGGCGAGAGAGACCCAGTACTTC CASRQGARETQYF
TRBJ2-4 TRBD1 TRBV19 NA TGTGCCAGTAGCCGGGACAGGGTTTTAGGGGGGGGCTCATTAAACTTC CASSRDRVLGGGSLNF
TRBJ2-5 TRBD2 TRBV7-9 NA TGTGCCAGCAGCTCCAGCGGGGCCCTCCAAGAGACCCAGTACTTC CASSSSGALQETQYF
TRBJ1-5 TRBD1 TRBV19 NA TGTGCCAGTCTCCTAAGGACAGGGTTAAATCAGCCCCAGCATTTT CASLLRTGLNQPQHF
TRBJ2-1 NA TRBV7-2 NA TGTGCCAGCAGCTCTAACGCGGTCTACAATGAGCAGTTCTTC CASSSNAVYNEQFF
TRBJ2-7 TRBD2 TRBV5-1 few TGCGCCAGCAGCTTCGCGGGAGACCGGTACGAGCAGTACTTC CASSFAGDRYEQYF
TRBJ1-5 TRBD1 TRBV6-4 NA TGTGCCAGCAGTGGCCCCCGCAAGGACAGGGGAGACCAGCCCCAGCATTTT CASSGPRKDRGDQPQHF
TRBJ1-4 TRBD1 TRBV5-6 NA TGTGCCAGCAGCGTGGGACAGGGGGTTTCTGAAAAACTGTTTTTT CASSVGQGVSEKLFF
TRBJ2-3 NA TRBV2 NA TGTGCCAGCAGTAATGGACAGCTACGCACAGATACGCAGTATTTT CASSNGQLRTDTQYF
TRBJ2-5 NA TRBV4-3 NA TGCGCCAGCAGCCAAAGCGGCCAAGAGACCCAGTACTTC CASSQSGQETQYF
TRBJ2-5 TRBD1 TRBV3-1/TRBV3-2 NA TGTGCCAGTGAACCGGGACAGGGAAGAGAGACCCAGTACTTC CASEPGQGRETQYF
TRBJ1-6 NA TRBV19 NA TGTGCCAGTAGTCCGGCAGGAGGTTCACCCCTCCACTTT CASSPAGGSPLHF
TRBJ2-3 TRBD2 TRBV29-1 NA TGCAGCGCCGCAGCGGGAACTAGCACAGATACGCAGTATTTT CSAAAGTSTDTQYF
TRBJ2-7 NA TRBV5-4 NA TGTGCCAGCAGCTTGTGGCCCCCAGGACAGTCTCCCACCTACGAGCAGTACTTC CASSLWPPGQSPTYEQYF
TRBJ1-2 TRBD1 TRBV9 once TGTGCCAGCAGCGGCGGGACAGGGGGGGGTAACTATGGCTACACCTTC CASSGGTGGGNYGYTF